These T cell receptor beta chains were read from a single sample in a study of T-cell reconstitution after alpha-beta-depleted transplantation in children. TCRdb analysed the PCR reads with MiXCR anew, one entry per CDR3 protein. Of 900,000 or so distinct CDR3 sequences detected, 16% appear once; the ten largest clones hold approximately 5%. The sample here was PBMCs, mostly from graft donor cells, taken 360 days after TCRalphabeta/CD19-depleted stem cell transplant. These receptors were collected from a male patient younger than 18 who had a stem cell transplant for acute lymphoblastic leukemia, so the T cells may come from the graft donor. Both conserved end residues are trimmed from each CDR3. Each record gives: J gene, V gene, clone size, CDR3 protein. Expanded clones are given a class, and other clones once, few, many or no size at all.

TRBJ1-4 TRBV12-3/TRBV12-4 - ASRLPQGATNEKLF
TRBJ2-2 TRBV5-5 - ASSLASGQLGTGELF
TRBJ2-7 TRBV5-1 many ASSLVGQGDYEQY
TRBJ2-2 TRBV12-3/TRBV12-4 few ASSTQTVANTGELF
TRBJ2-1 TRBV4-1 once ASSQDPLAGGKYNEQF
TRBJ1-1 TRBV20-1 - SARGTYTEAF
TRBJ2-2 TRBV27 - ASSPFHLAGGSTGELF
TRBJ2-5 TRBV4-1 - ASSQDPGLAETQY
TRBJ1-1 TRBV20-1 few SALRVRGNTEAF
TRBJ2-3 TRBV20-1 once SARTLAGAPQY
TRBJ2-2 TRBV7-3 few ASSSRINTGELF
TRBJ1-2 TRBV5-5 - ASSWPGKWLT
TRBJ2-1 TRBV18 - ASSPLGGRSREQF